Each of the 26 T cell receptor beta chains below was sequenced from the same sample in a study of early T cells in non-severe SARS-CoV-2 infection listed by TCRdb under 2021. The library was obtained by 5' RACE. Sequencing was carried out with a NextSeq 500. The raw public data were reprocessed by TCRdb itself: fastp quality trimming at Q25, MiXCR clonotype calling, in-frame beta chains only. CDR3 protein duplicates are merged, each entry listing the most common genes and DNA. The sample includes 35,000 to 40,000 distinct CDR3 sequences, with roughly 9.9% observed a single time. The ten most abundant clones make up approximately 12% of the sample. The sequenced sample was whole blood. The receptors come from an adult who was a healthcare worker with PCR-confirmed SARS-CoV-2 infection or an uninfected control (not recorded which).

This clonotype was counted many times. The chain couples TRBV29-1 to TRBJ2-7; perhaps TRBD1 as D (6 bases). Germline values: CDR1 SQVTM, CDR2 ANQGSEA. The CDR3 loop spans 14 amino acids. V gave up 6 bases and J gave up 3 bases, with 18 bases separating them. The CDR3 sequence: CSVKTTGNRYEQYF. In DNA form, the CDR3 reads TGCAGCGTCAAAACGACAGGAAACCGCTACGAGCAGTACTTC.

The J gene is TRBJ2-1, the V gene TRBV11-2; 8 nucleotides align to TRBD1. J lost 10 bases, V lost 2 bases, and 10 bases had no gene match. Germline CDR1 SGHAT, CDR2 FQNNGV. This CDR3 is 15 amino acids long. CDR3 protein: CASSLILDRAREQFF. The CDR3, as DNA: TGTGCCAGCAGCTTAATCTTGGACAGGGCCCGAGAGCAGTTCTTC.

This clonotype came up a few times. The chain links TRBV29-1 to TRBJ2-5; a possible D gene is TRBD1 (5 bases). Trimming took off 6 bases at V and 3 bases at J, with 11 bases between the two ends. Germline CDR1 and CDR2: SQVTM and ANQGSEA. The CDR3 extends over 12 amino acids. The CDR3 here is CSVLQGEETQYF. The DNA for the CDR3 is TGCAGCGTCCTCCAAGGGGAAGAGACCCAGTACTTC.

This clonotype was picked up many times. This chain connects TRBV12-3 or TRBV12-4 to TRBJ1-1; no clear D. The CDR3 sequence is 15 residues long. V was shortened by 3 bases and J by 1 base, with 12 bases between the two germline ends. In DNA, the CDR3 is TGTGCCAGCAGTTTGCTCAGCCTACCGAACACTGAAGCTTTCTTT. The encoded protein is CASSLLSLPNTEAFF.

In its sample, this clonotype was seen many times. J is TRBJ1-1 and V is TRBV7-9; D ambiguous. Germline CDR1 and CDR2: SEHNR and FQNEAQ (reference sequence). Trimming removed 1 base at V and 7 bases at J, with 7 bases between. The CDR3 is 12 amino acids. As DNA, the CDR3 is TGTGCCAGCAGCTTAGGTGCTCTTGAAGCTTTCTTT. Its translation: CASSLGALEAFF.

This chain joins TRBV29-1 and TRBJ2-5; TRBD1 matches 7 bases. The germline V gene encodes CDR1 SQVTM and CDR2 ANQGSEA. V was pared by 8 bases and J by 1 base, with 4 bases of the junction left unmatched. The CDR3 runs 12 residues. Written as DNA, the CDR3 is TGCAGCTTAAACAGGGGCCAAGAGACCCAGTACTTC. Encoded protein: CSLNRGQETQYF.

The V and J genes are TRBV3-1 and TRBJ2-3; 10 bases fit TRBD1. CDR1 LGHDT and CDR2 YNNKEL come from the germline V gene (reference sequence). The CDR3 extends over 15 amino acids. V lost 1 base, J lost 7 bases, and 5 bases stayed unmatched. CDR3: CASSQGRDRGNTQYF. The CDR3 region has the DNA TGTGCCAGCAGCCAAGGTCGGGACAGGGGTAATACGCAGTATTTT.

The table lists this clonotype with a few counts. The V call is TRBV10-1, the J call TRBJ1-5, with a weak D call TRBD1 (5 bases). Germline CDR1 is WNHNN and CDR2 is SYGVQD (reference sequence). The V and J ends lost 4 bases and 1 base respectively, with 17 bases between them. This CDR3 comprises 17 residues. CDR3 sequence: CASSATLGDVSNQPQHF. The CDR3 DNA reads as TGCGCCAGCAGTGCTACGCTGGGGGATGTAAGCAATCAGCCCCAGCATTTT.

This clonotype was seen ten or more times. The genes are TRBV2 and TRBJ2-7; TRBD2 is a possible D gene (5 bases). The germline V gene encodes CDR1 SNHLY and CDR2 FYNNEI. The CDR3 is made up of 12 amino acids. The V and J ends lost 6 bases and 2 bases respectively, with 8 bases between them. CDR3 residues: CASRGAAYEQYF. In nucleotides, the CDR3 is TGTGCCAGCAGGGGAGCTGCCTACGAGCAGTACTTC.

The rearrangement uses TRBV12-3 or TRBV12-4 and TRBJ2-5; D gene ambiguous. The CDR3 runs to 11 residues. V lost 3 bases, J lost 4 bases, and 3 bases lay in between. CDR3 sequence (DNA): TGTGCCAGCAGTTTTTTAGAGACCCAGTACTTC. It is translated as CASSFLETQYF.

This clonotype was counted ten times or more. The gene calls are TRBV7-2 and TRBJ2-7; no reliable D call. V was cut by 1 base and J by 7 bases, with 11 bases left in between. Germline CDR1 and CDR2: SGHTA and FQGNSA. This CDR3 has 13 residues. CDR3 loop: CASSLGGSWEQYF. Written as DNA, the CDR3 is TGTGCCAGCAGCTTAGGGGGTTCCTGGGAGCAGTACTTC.

This clonotype was found many times. The chain uses TRBV29-1 and TRBJ1-5; 8 bases match TRBD1. In germline, CDR1 is SQVTM, CDR2 ANQGSEA. The CDR3 sequence is 12 residues long. J was trimmed by 5 bases and V by 5 bases; bases with no gene match: 2. The CDR3 region is CSVKTGDQPQHF. CDR3 bases: TGCAGCGTTAAGACAGGGGATCAGCCCCAGCATTTT.

This clonotype appeared a few times. This chain links TRBV12-3 or TRBV12-4 with TRBJ2-5; TRBD2 matches 11 bases. The length of the CDR3 is 15 residues. V lost 5 bases to trimming and J lost 10 bases; unmatched junction nucleotides: 12. The CDR3 coding sequence is TGTGCCAGCAGTGCCACTAGCGGGGGATCAGGGGACCAGTACTTC. As protein: CASSATSGGSGDQYF.

This clonotype showed up just a few times. The chain combines TRBV7-6 with TRBJ2-3; a weak D match, TRBD2 (6 bases). The CDR3 loop spans 17 amino acids. Germline V CDR1 and CDR2: SGHVS, FNYEAQ. Trimming took off 3 bases at V and 6 bases at J, with 22 bases between the two ends. This CDR3 reads CASSFGSGGGPVDTQYF. DNA of the CDR3: TGTGCCAGCAGCTTTGGTAGCGGAGGCGGGCCTGTCGATACGCAGTATTTT.

This clonotype came up a few times. The chain couples TRBV3-1 to TRBJ2-3, with no clear D. Per germline, CDR1 LGHDT and CDR2 YNNKEL (reference sequence). Trimming left V 2 bases short and J 5 bases short, with 8 bases between. The CDR3 is made up of 13 amino acids. The CDR3 nucleotides are TGTGCCAGCAGCCAACCCTCCGGAGATACGCAGTATTTT. It codes for CASSQPSGDTQYF.

In its sample, this clonotype was seen many times. The J gene is TRBJ2-2, the V gene TRBV5-1; D is unresolved. The CDR3 spans 15 residues. Germline V gene lookup returns CDR1 SGHRS and CDR2 YFSETQ. V lost 0 bases and J lost 5, with 11 bases in between. CDR3 DNA sequence: TGCGCCAGCAGCTTGGCAGTTCCCGAGACCGGGGAGCTGTTTTTT. Its translation: CASSLAVPETGELFF.

This clonotype appeared many times. The chain uses TRBV6-2 or TRBV6-3 and TRBJ2-5; D is ambiguous. There are 15 residues in the CDR3. Germline CDR1 reads MNHEY; CDR2 reads SVGEGT. The V end lost 2 bases, the J end lost 2 bases, and 12 bases lay between the germline ends. CDR3 protein: CASSYRPGLQETQYF. For the CDR3, the DNA is TGTGCCAGCAGTTACAGGCCCGGTCTACAAGAGACCCAGTACTTC.

This clonotype was recorded a few times. This chain links TRBV9 with TRBJ2-3; TRBD2 matches 12 bases. After removal of 4 bases from V and 2 bases from J, the junction contained 8 bases not matched to a gene. The CDR3 is 17 amino acids. Germline CDR1 and CDR2: SGDLS and YYNGEE. This CDR3 is CASSSTLAGGITDTQYF. The DNA of the CDR3 is TGTGCCAGCAGCAGCACCCTAGCGGGGGGGATCACAGATACGCAGTATTTT.

The chain is built from TRBV7-2 and TRBJ2-7; D ambiguous. Trimming left V 2 bases short and J 6 bases short, with 5 bases between. CDR3 length equals 11 residues. Looked up from germline, CDR1 is SGHTA and CDR2 is FQGNSA. Written as DNA, the CDR3 is TGTGCCAGCAGCTTATCGCGCGAGCAGTACTTC. This gives the protein CASSLSREQYF.

This sequence joins TRBV28 and TRBJ2-1, with 8 bases aligning to TRBD2. Losses at the gene ends were 6 bases for V and 3 bases for J; bases not matched to a gene: 4. The CDR3 has 14 residues. Germline CDR1 is MDHEN and CDR2 is SYDVKM. CDR3 loop: CASRAGGLYNEQFF. The CDR3 coding sequence is TGTGCCAGCAGGGCGGGGGGCCTCTACAATGAGCAGTTCTTC.

At least ten counts were recorded for this clonotype. This chain joins TRBV12-5 and TRBJ1-1, with D possibly matching TRBD1 (5 bases). Trimming took 0 bases from V and 1 from J, leaving 9 bases between them. Per germline, CDR1 LGHNT and CDR2 FRNRAP. The length of the CDR3 is 15 residues. As DNA, the CDR3 is TGTGCTAGTGGTTTGGTGGGGGGGAAGAACACTGAAGCTTTCTTT. This encodes CASGLVGGKNTEAFF.

This clonotype was picked up many times. The rearrangement joins TRBV5-1 to TRBJ2-1; TRBD2 agrees at 9 bases. Trimming cost V 2 bases and J 7 bases; bases outside gene matches: 4. The CDR3 loop spans 14 amino acids. Germline V lookup: CDR1 SGHRS, CDR2 YFSETQ. CDR3 protein: CASSFGTSKNEQFF. CDR3 DNA: TGCGCCAGCAGCTTCGGGACTAGCAAAAATGAGCAGTTCTTC.

The chain employs TRBV27 and TRBJ1-6; D is possibly TRBD1 (6 bases). Looked up from germline, CDR1 is MNHEY and CDR2 is SMNVEV (reference sequence). This CDR3 is built from 22 residues. The germline V and J ends were trimmed by 5 bases and 8 bases, with 37 bases remaining between them. The CDR3 region is CASSRPVAGDLFGLQGYSPLHF. CDR3 nucleotides: TGTGCCAGCAGTCGGCCCGTAGCCGGGGACCTCTTCGGCCTGCAGGGGTATTCACCCCTCCACTTT.

In this sample, this clonotype turned up many times. The chain is built from TRBV7-2 and TRBJ2-7; unclear D gene. The CDR3 runs to 12 residues. Per germline, CDR1 SGHTA and CDR2 FQGNSA. With 1 base removed from V and 4 bases from J, the gap between germline ends came to 5 bases. For the CDR3, the DNA is TGTGCCAGCAGCTTAGTGACTTACGAGCAGTACTTC. Its translation: CASSLVTYEQYF.

This clonotype has more than one count but fewer than ten. This chain connects TRBV10-3 to TRBJ2-1; TRBD1 might be the D (6 bases). Germline CDR1 reads ENHRY; CDR2 reads SYGVKD. The CDR3 has 13 amino acids. The V gene lost 5 bases and the J gene lost 6 bases, with 11 bases spanning the gap. CDR3: CAISIGQPNEQFF. DNA of the CDR3: TGTGCCATCAGTATCGGACAGCCCAATGAGCAGTTCTTC.

This clonotype came up many times. The chain couples TRBV7-9 to TRBJ1-3, with 8 nucleotides matching TRBD1. With 5 bases clipped from V and 1 base from J, the junction kept 16 bases outside the gene matches. Germline V lookup: CDR1 SEHNR, CDR2 FQNEAQ (reference sequence). The CDR3 sequence is 19 residues long. The CDR3 region is CASSPGTGRFSSSGNTIYF. DNA for the CDR3: TGTGCCAGCAGCCCAGGGACAGGCCGATTCAGTTCTTCTGGAAACACCATATATTTT.